Described below is a single T cell receptor (beta chain) sequence and its context. Its antigen is not known. Caucasian adults living in Nashville, Tennessee, provided all samples. CD4+ cells yielded CD45RA+ naive and CD45RA-negative memory subsets. The sample comes from a study of shared clonotypes between healthy human individuals. Looking at the study overall: There were three CD4 naive, three CD4 memory, two CD8 naive and one CD8 memory plates per donor.

The CDR3 is 15 residues long. CDR1 is SGHNT and CDR2 is YYREEE in the germline V gene (reference sequence). Trimming left V 5 bases short and J 5 bases short, with 16 bases between. Sequencing used immunoSEQ multiplex PCR; TCRdb keeps in-frame clones, though not all of them. Of over a million clones in the sample, more than 95% are singletons; the top ten hold 1% to 1.5%. Study findings and constraints: In this cohort, only blood was sampled, and tissue repertoires likely differ.

The chain carries TRBV5-4 and TRBJ2-2, with D possibly called TRBD1 or TRBD2 (5 bases each). The clonotype comes from a man aged 25-45 years in good health. The material sequenced was naive CD4+ T cells sorted from blood. Subset of the sample: CD45RA+ positively selected. CDR3 residues: CASRGELGGTGELFF. Written as DNA, the CDR3 is TGTGCCAGCAGGGGGGAGTTAGGCGGAACCGGGGAGCTGTTTTTT.